The T cell receptor (beta chain) under discussion was sequenced for a study of shared clonotypes between healthy human individuals. The CDR3 is 16 amino acids. Trimming cost V 3 bases and J 0 bases, with 12 bases left between them. Germline CDR1 and CDR2: SGHRS and YFSETQ. The assay was immunoSEQ multiplex PCR, and TCRdb's table has in-frame clones only and misses some. The table lists approximately 740,000 clones, around 74% of them singletons. The sample holds a few counts of this clone. Antigen unknown. Points from the study as a whole: A handful of donors showed sharing of about 4.7% of naive CD4 clonotypes.

Recent vaccinations or acute infections were absent in the healthy HIV-negative adult donors. Both subsets, CD45RA+ naive and CD45RA-negative memory, were split from the CD4+ cells. The sequenced sample was memory CD4+ T cells sorted from blood. The subset here: CD45RA-negative fraction. This TCR derives from a woman in her thirties in good health. The chain is built from TRBV5-1 and TRBJ2-2, with a possible D match to TRBD2 (5 bases). The CDR3 sequence is CASSSGSLANTGELFF. CDR3 bases: TGCGCCAGCAGCTCGGGATCCCTCGCGAACACCGGGGAGCTGTTTTTT.